The 23 T cell receptor beta chains below come from one sample, sequenced in a study of cytomegalovirus exposure and HLA in healthy donors. Primers: 60 Vbeta forward and 13 Jbeta reverse. The table came from immunoSEQ multiplex PCR; TCRdb's copy has only in-frame clones and leaves some out. In the table there are 150,000 to 200,000 clones, around 80% of which are singletons. Sequences were obtained from PBMCs. The receptor source for this set is a man in his late teens or twenties in good health and CMV-seropositive.

This clone was counted only a few times. The chain has TRBV6-5 and TRBJ2-3; TRBD2 aligns across 12 bases. Germline values: CDR1 MNHEY, CDR2 SVGAGI. The CDR3 is 16 amino acids. The junction had 7 bases not matched to a gene; V was cut back by 3 bases and J by 6 bases. DNA of the CDR3: TGTGCCAGCAGTTATCGGCTAGCGGGGGGGCCGGATACGCAGTATTTT. As protein: CASSYRLAGGPDTQYF.

The chain carries TRBV28 and TRBJ1-1; tentatively, D is TRBD1 (6 bases). Germline lookup yields CDR1 MDHEN and CDR2 SYDVKM. There are 14 residues in the CDR3. V shed 1 base and J shed 5 bases, with 11 bases lying between them. The CDR3 region is CASSLLQGRTEAFF. CDR3 sequence (DNA): TGTGCCAGCAGTTTATTACAGGGAAGGACTGAAGCTTTCTTT. The whole variable domain, filled in from reference TRBV28 and TRBJ1-1, reads DVKVTQSSRYLVKRTGEKVFLECVQDMDHENMFWYRQDPGLGLRLIYFSYDVKMKEKGDIPEGYSVSREKKERFSLILESASTNQTSMYLCASSLLQGRTEAFFGQGTRLTVV.

This chain links TRBV5-6 with TRBJ2-5, with 16 bases that match TRBD2. Germline assignment: CDR1 SGHDT and CDR2 YYEEEE. The CDR3 sequence is 19 residues long. The trim removed 0 bases at V and 2 bases at J, leaving 7 bases unmatched. CDR3 protein: CASSLAGTSGGAEQETQYF. CDR3 DNA: TGTGCCAGCAGCTTGGCCGGGACTAGCGGGGGGGCGGAGCAAGAGACCCAGTACTTC.

The V and J genes are TRBV7-9 and TRBJ2-7, with TRBD1 matching 8 bases. Germline V gene sequence: CDR1 SEHNR, CDR2 FQNEAQ (reference sequence). The CDR3 contains 16 residues. The ends lost 2 bases at V and 5 bases at J; junction bases unmatched: 11. The CDR3 protein is CASSLSLGRGLHEQYF. The CDR3, as DNA: TGTGCCAGCAGCTTAAGCTTAGGCAGGGGGCTCCACGAGCAGTACTTC.

For this clone: A junction boundary mismatches the germline segment, possibly from a read error. The chain links TRBV7-9 to TRBJ1-4; weak D call: TRBD1 (6 bases). This CDR3 spans 17 amino acids. The V gene's germline CDR1 is SEHNR and CDR2 FQNEAQ (reference sequence). For the CDR3, the DNA is TGTTCCAGCAGCACGACCGCGCTACAGGGACCCTGGGAAAAACTGTTTTTT. Translation: CSSSTTALQGPWEKLFF.

This clone appeared a few times. The gene calls are TRBV5-6 and TRBJ1-6; tentatively, D is TRBD1 (5 bases). This CDR3 has 15 amino acids. Trimming took 2 bases from V and 10 from J, leaving 16 bases between them. Germline CDR1 reads SGHDT; CDR2 reads YYEEEE. The CDR3 DNA reads as TGTGCCAGCAGCTTCGGCTTAGGGGTTAGATCACCCCTCCACTTT. Translation gives CASSFGLGVRSPLHF. The variable domain in full, with the rest retrieved from reference TRBV5-6 and TRBJ1-6, is DAGVTQSPTHLIKTRGQQVTLRCSPKSGHDTVSWYQQALGQGPQFIFQYYEEEERQRGNFPDRFSGHQFPNYSSELNVNALLLGDSALYLCASSFGLGVRSPLHFGNGTRLTVT.

The CDR3 DNA is TGTGCCAGCAACCCGGGGGGCCGCCAAGAGACCCAGTACTTC. Amino acid sequence: CASNPGGRQETQYF. The chain uses TRBV2 and TRBJ2-5; maybe TRBD2 (7 bases). Between the trimmed V and J ends, which lost 7 bases and 1 base, there was a span of 13 bases. The CDR3 is 14 amino acids. Germline V gene sequence: CDR1 SNHLY, CDR2 FYNNEI.

The chain is built from TRBV11-2 and TRBJ1-1; D not certain. V was cut by 0 bases and J by 8 bases, with 10 bases left in between. This CDR3 is built from 13 residues. CDR1 and CDR2 (germline): SGHAT, FQNNGV. The CDR3 DNA reads TGTGCCAGCAGCTTAGAATCGGGGTTGGAAGCTTTCTTT. Amino acid sequence: CASSLESGLEAFF. The full variable domain, in which reference TRBV11-2 and TRBJ1-1 provide the parts outside the CDR3, is EAGVAQSPRYKIIEKRQSVAFWCNPISGHATLYWYQQILGQGPKLLIQFQNNGVVDDSQLPKDRFSAERLKGVDSTLKIQPAKLEDSAVYLCASSLESGLEAFFGQGTRLTVV.

The chain joins TRBV6-1 to TRBJ2-5, with 11 nucleotides matching TRBD2. CDR3 length equals 14 residues. Germline V gene lookup returns CDR1 MNHNS and CDR2 SASEGT. The junction had 5 bases not matched to a gene; V was cut back by 6 bases and J by 5 bases. This CDR3 reads CASRLAGGRETQYF. The CDR3 nucleotides read TGTGCCAGCAGATTAGCGGGAGGGAGGGAGACCCAGTACTTC.

The chain joins TRBV5-1 to TRBJ2-7, with a weak D call TRBD1 (5 bases). From germline, CDR1 is SGHRS and CDR2 YFSETQ. V lost 1 base, J lost 0 bases, and 8 bases lay in between. The CDR3 consists of 14 residues. CDR3 sequence (DNA): TGCGCCAGCAGCTTGACAGGTCCCTCCTACGAGCAGTACTTC. Its protein product is CASSLTGPSYEQYF.

The chain is built from TRBV7-7 and TRBJ2-1; D is possibly TRBD1 (5 bases). CDR3 size: 14 residues. V lost 4 bases and J 4 bases, leaving 11 bases between the germline ends. Germline V gene sequence: CDR1 SSHAT, CDR2 FNYEAQ (reference sequence). CDR3 sequence: CASSSGHEYNEQFF. Here the CDR3 DNA reads TGTGCCAGCAGCTCCGGACATGAATACAATGAGCAGTTCTTC.

The chain recombines TRBV6-5 with TRBJ2-2; D remains unclear. Germline V CDR1 and CDR2: MNHEY, SVGAGI. CDR3 length equals 13 residues. Trimming took 2 bases from V and 5 from J, leaving 6 bases between them. The CDR3 DNA follows: TGTGCCAGCAGTTACGCTGCGACCGGGGAGCTGTTTTTT. Its translation: CASSYAATGELFF.

The chain has TRBV7-9 and TRBJ2-6, with D possibly TRBD1 on 6 matching bases. Trimming cost V 8 bases and J 4 bases, with 12 bases left between them. This CDR3 has 14 amino acids. Germline CDR1 is SEHNR and CDR2 is FQNEAQ (reference sequence). The CDR3 spells CASARGEGANVLTF. Written as DNA, the CDR3 is TGTGCCAGCGCCAGGGGAGAGGGGGCCAACGTCCTGACTTTC.

This clone has just one count. CDR3: CASIRGYGYTF. In DNA, the CDR3 is TGTGCCAGCATCCGGGGCTATGGCTACACCTTC. This chain links TRBV27 with TRBJ1-2; no clear D gene. This CDR3 region has 11 residues. Between the trimmed V and J ends, which lost 7 bases and 4 bases, there was a span of 7 bases. Looked up from germline, CDR1 is MNHEY and CDR2 is SMNVEV (reference sequence).

A few counts support this clone. The J gene is TRBJ2-3, the V gene TRBV19; D remains ambiguous. The length of the CDR3 is 12 residues. Germline V gene data show CDR1 as LNHDA and CDR2 as SQIVND (reference sequence). V lost 3 bases to trimming and J lost 4 bases, with 5 bases between them. CDR3 amino acids: CASSMLSDTQYF. The DNA of the CDR3 is TGTGCCAGTAGTATGTTATCAGATACGCAGTATTTT.

The rearrangement uses TRBV15 and TRBJ2-3; TRBD2 aligns across 12 bases. CDR1 and CDR2 (germline): LNHNV, YYDKDF (reference sequence). CDR3 size: 17 residues. Germline trimming cut 5 bases from V and 5 bases from J; bases unmatched to any gene: 11. CDR3 amino acids: CATSGGRGLAGLDTQYF. The CDR3 nucleotides are TGTGCCACCAGCGGGGGGAGGGGACTAGCGGGTCTAGATACGCAGTATTTT.

This sequence joins TRBV4-3 and TRBJ2-2; TRBD2 matches 7 bases. Unmatched junction bases numbered 4, after V lost 0 bases and J lost 0 bases. Germline V gene sequence: CDR1 LGHNA, CDR2 YSLEER. The CDR3 has 17 amino acids. CDR3 DNA: TGCGCCAGCAGCCAAGATCGGGGAGGGGCGAACACCGGGGAGCTGTTTTTT. This translates into CASSQDRGGANTGELFF.

The rearrangement uses TRBV7-3 and TRBJ1-6; perhaps TRBD1 as D (5 bases). The V gene lost 2 bases and the J gene lost 5 bases, with 10 bases spanning the gap. Germline CDR1 SGHTA, CDR2 FQGTGA. The CDR3 loop spans 15 amino acids. CDR3 amino acids: CASSLGAANNSPLHF. The CDR3 DNA reads as TGTGCCAGCAGCTTAGGGGCGGCTAATAATTCACCCCTCCACTTT.

The chain's CDR3 is CASSAASSVAGELFF. The CDR3 DNA follows: TGCGCCAGCAGCGCCGCCTCGAGTGTTGCCGGGGAGCTGTTTTTT. The chain uses TRBV5-1 and TRBJ2-2, with no clear D. The CDR3 is 15 amino acids. CDR1 and CDR2 from the germline V gene are SGHRS and YFSETQ. Trimming removed 4 bases from V and 6 bases from J, with 16 bases in between.

V is TRBV2 and J is TRBJ2-3; weak D call: TRBD2 (6 bases). V was clipped by 9 bases and J by 4 bases, with 17 bases between them. Germline values: CDR1 SNHLY, CDR2 FYNNEI. The CDR3 totals 14 residues. This CDR3 reads CASATGSSADTQYF. The CDR3 DNA is TGTGCCAGTGCTACCGGGAGTTCAGCAGATACGCAGTATTTT.

The V call is TRBV13, the J call TRBJ1-6; TRBD1 aligns across 7 bases. The CDR3 loop spans 14 amino acids. V lost 1 base and J lost 7; bases outside the gene matches: 1. Germline assignment: CDR1 PRHDT and CDR2 FYEKMQ (reference sequence). The chain's CDR3 is CASSLDRGNSPLHF. In DNA form, the CDR3 reads TGTGCCAGCAGCTTAGACAGGGGAAATTCACCCCTCCACTTT.

The chain has TRBV7-9 and TRBJ1-4; D gene ambiguous. This CDR3 region has 15 residues. V lost 0 bases, J lost 3 bases, and 8 bases lay in between. The germline gives CDR1 SEHNR, CDR2 FQNEAQ (reference sequence). The CDR3 DNA reads TGTGCCAGCAGCTTAGCATCCCCGTCTAATGAAAAACTGTTTTTT. Translation: CASSLASPSNEKLFF.

This chain links TRBV5-4 with TRBJ1-2, with TRBD1 as a possible D gene (5 bases). This CDR3 has 15 amino acids. The germline V gene encodes CDR1 SGHNT and CDR2 YYREEE (reference sequence). The ends were cut back, 1 base at V and 4 bases at J, with 14 bases in the middle. DNA of the CDR3: TGTGCCAGCAGCTTGTCGGCCGGGGGAACCTATGGCTACACCTTC. Protein product: CASSLSAGGTYGYTF.